The rows below give T cell receptor beta chains drawn from one sample of a study of T cells in Graves' hyperthyroidism and ophthalmopathy. TCRdb re-derived calls from the multiplex PCR reads in MiXCR, one entry per CDR3 protein. Among about 680,000 distinct CDR3 sequences listed, about 35% were seen once. The sample comprised blood. The receptors come from a woman in her thirties or forties with Graves' hyperthyroidism. Both conserved end residues are part of each CDR3. D genes are given only for firm matches. The size field is filled for only some rows; it gives once, few, many or a size class.

>14|TRBD1|TRBJ1-1|TRBV5-6|-
CASSRKTGGTEAFF
TGTGCCAGCAGCCGAAAGACAGGGGGCACTGAAGCTTTCTTT
>14|-|TRBJ2-1|TRBV7-9|-
CASSRQGRGNEQFF
TGTGCCAGCAGTCGTCAGGGTAGGGGCAATGAGCAGTTCTTC
>15|-|TRBJ1-5|TRBV6-5|-
CASSSDTYSNQPQHF
TGTGCCAGCAGCAGCGACACATATAGCAATCAGCCCCAGCATTTT
>14|-|TRBJ2-7|TRBV27|few
CASSLSDPGYEQYF
TGTGCCAGCAGTTTATCGGATCCAGGGTACGAGCAGTACTTC
>14|-|TRBJ1-1|TRBV28|-
CASSFGGKNTKAFF
TGTGCCAGCAGTTTCGGTGGGAAGAACACTAAAGCTTTCTTT
>13|-|TRBJ2-3|TRBV19|-
CASSMGGWDTQYF
TGTGCCAGTAGTATGGGGGGTTGGGATACGCAGTATTTT
>14|-|TRBJ1-1|TRBV5-1|many
CASSFGEGNTEAFF
TGCGCCAGCAGCTTCGGTGAGGGGAACACTGAAGCTTTCTTT
>14|-|TRBJ1-2|TRBV6-5|many
CASSYLPVENGYTF
TGTGCCAGCAGTTACTTGCCCGTGGAAAATGGCTACACCTTC
>19|-|TRBJ2-2|TRBV7-2|few
CASSPWTQGPPGMTGELFF
TGTGCCAGCAGCCCATGGACGCAAGGCCCTCCCGGAATGACCGGGGAGCTGTTTTTT
>14|-|TRBJ1-4|TRBV9|few
CASNGGRANEKLFF
TGTGCCAGCAACGGCGGACGGGCTAATGAAAAACTGTTTTTT
>14|-|TRBJ1-2|TRBV7-8|many
CASSSTETNYGYTF
TGTGCCAGCAGCTCGACAGAAACTAACTATGGCTACACCTTC
>15|-|TRBJ2-7|TRBV6-2/TRBV6-3|-
CASSYLHGSGNEQYF
TGTGCCAGCAGTTACCTCCATGGATCGGGCAACGAGCAGTACTTC
>12|-|TRBJ1-1|TRBV10-3|many
CASTGWNTEAFF
TGTGCCAGTACAGGGTGGAACACTGAAGCTTTCTTT
>12|TRBD1|TRBJ2-7|TRBV10-3|-
CATWDRAYEQYF
TGTGCCACGTGGGACAGGGCGTACGAGCAGTACTTC
>14|-|TRBJ1-4|TRBV5-1|few
CASSVPTANEKLFF
TGCGCCAGCAGCGTACCTACCGCTAATGAAAAACTGTTTTTT
>12|-|TRBJ2-1|TRBV24-1|-
CATSASRNEQFF
TGTGCCACCAGTGCCTCTCGCAATGAGCAGTTCTTC
>15|TRBD1|TRBJ2-7|TRBV7-9|-
CASSFPTGGFGEQYF
TGTGCCAGCAGCTTCCCCACAGGGGGCTTTGGCGAGCAGTACTTC
>17|TRBD1|TRBJ1-1|TRBV9|many
CASSVDGGTGRESVAFF
TGTGCCAGCAGCGTAGATGGGGGGACAGGTCGTGAATCGGTGGCTTTCTTT
>16|TRBD2|TRBJ2-2|TRBV7-9|-
CASSLVRSGDTGELFF
TGTGCCAGCAGCTTAGTCAGGAGCGGGGACACCGGGGAGCTGTTTTTT
>14|-|TRBJ1-1|TRBV10-3|-
CASSENTMNTEAFF
TGTGCCAGCAGTGAAAACACCATGAACACTGAAGCTTTCTTT
>15|-|TRBJ1-6|TRBV19|-
CASSIAGRSSSPLHF
TGTGCCAGTAGTATAGCAGGGAGGAGCAGTTCACCCCTCCACTTT
>14|-|TRBJ2-1|TRBV2|-
CASSNEVLGDEQFF
TGTGCCAGCAGCAATGAGGTGTTGGGCGATGAGCAGTTCTTC
>15|TRBD1|TRBJ1-1|TRBV20-1|few
CSTRPRQGLITEAFF
TGCAGTACTAGACCAAGACAGGGGTTGATTACTGAAGCTTTCTTT
>15|-|TRBJ1-1|TRBV10-3|many
CAISESGQPNTEAFF
TGTGCCATCAGTGAGTCCGGACAGCCGAACACTGAAGCTTTCTTT
>15|TRBD1|TRBJ1-4|TRBV9|many
CASSVTGATNEKLFF
TGTGCCAGCAGCGTCACAGGGGCAACTAATGAAAAACTGTTTTTT
>15|-|TRBJ2-7|TRBV5-1|few
CASSLAPARAYEQYF
TGCGCCAGCAGCTTGGCCCCCGCCAGAGCCTACGAGCAGTACTTC